This paragraph reports one T cell receptor beta chain. The target antigen is unknown. Germline assignment: CDR1 LNHDA and CDR2 SQIVND (reference sequence). The CDR3 covers 16 residues. The V gene end was trimmed by 3 bases and the J gene end by 5 bases; junction bases not matched to a gene: 5. These data originate in a study of response to subunit inactivated influenza vaccine. MiXCR, run by TCRdb on the RT-PCR reads, gives a single entry per CDR3 protein. The sample consists of 860,000 or so distinct CDR3 sequences, 21% of them appearing once. Whole-study findings and limits: Few additional T cells are recruited per seasonal influenza vaccination, authors suggested.

The rearrangement uses TRBV19 and TRBJ1-4; 11 bases are a match to TRBD1. The specimen comprised PBMCs from blood, sampled approximately 5 days after vaccination. The sequence derives from a man aged 45-60 years who received an inactivated influenza vaccine. The CDR3 sequence is CASSISGTGGNEKLFF. The CDR3 nucleotides are TGTGCCAGTAGTATCTCCGGGACAGGGGGAAATGAAAAACTGTTTTTT.